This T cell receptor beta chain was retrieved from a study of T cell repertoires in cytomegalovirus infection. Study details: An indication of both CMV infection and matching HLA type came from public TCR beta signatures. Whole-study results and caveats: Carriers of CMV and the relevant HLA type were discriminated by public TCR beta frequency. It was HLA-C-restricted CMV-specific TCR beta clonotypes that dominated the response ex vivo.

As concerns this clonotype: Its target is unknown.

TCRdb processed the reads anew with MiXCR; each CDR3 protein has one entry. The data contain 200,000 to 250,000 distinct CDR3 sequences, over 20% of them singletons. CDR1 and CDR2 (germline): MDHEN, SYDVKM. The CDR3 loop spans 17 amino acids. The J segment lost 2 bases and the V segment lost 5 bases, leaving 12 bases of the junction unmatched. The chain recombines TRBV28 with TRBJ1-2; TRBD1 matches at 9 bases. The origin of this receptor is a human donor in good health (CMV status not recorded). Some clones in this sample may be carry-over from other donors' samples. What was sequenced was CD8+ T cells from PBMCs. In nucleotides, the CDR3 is TGTGCCAGCAGTCAGCAAACAGGGGGCCCTAGGAACTATGGCTACACCTTC. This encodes CASSQQTGGPRNYGYTF.